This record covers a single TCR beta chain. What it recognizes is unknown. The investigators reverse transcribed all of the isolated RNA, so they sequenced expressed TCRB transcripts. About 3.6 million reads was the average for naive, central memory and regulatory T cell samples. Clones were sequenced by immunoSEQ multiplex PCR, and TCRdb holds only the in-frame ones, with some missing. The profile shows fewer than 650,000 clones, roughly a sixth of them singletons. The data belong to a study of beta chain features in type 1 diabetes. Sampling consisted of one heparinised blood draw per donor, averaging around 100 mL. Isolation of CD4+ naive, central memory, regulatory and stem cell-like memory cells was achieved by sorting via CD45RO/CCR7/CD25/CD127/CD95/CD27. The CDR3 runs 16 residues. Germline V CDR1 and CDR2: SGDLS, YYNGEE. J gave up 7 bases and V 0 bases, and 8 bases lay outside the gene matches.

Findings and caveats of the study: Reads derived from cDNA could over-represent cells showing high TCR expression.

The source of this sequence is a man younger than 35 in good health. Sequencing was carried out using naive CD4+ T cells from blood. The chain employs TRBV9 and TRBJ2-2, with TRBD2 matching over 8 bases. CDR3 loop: CASSVDGGAPGGELFF. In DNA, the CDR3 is TGTGCCAGCAGCGTAGACGGGGGGGCCCCGGGCGGGGAGCTGTTTTTT.